This T cell receptor (beta chain) is drawn from a study of T cells after yellow fever vaccination. TCRdb used MiXCR to reprocess the 5' RACE reads, holding one entry per CDR3 protein. The sample includes approximately 90,000 distinct CDR3 sequences, approximately 5.5% seen only once; the top ten take over 40%. Many counts were recorded for this clonotype. V was trimmed by 7 bases and J by 6 bases, leaving 22 bases between them. The CDR3 spans 15 residues. Germline lookup yields CDR1 MNHEY and CDR2 SVGEGT. The sequence was obtained from a man between 18 and 29 years old who received the YFV17D yellow fever vaccine. V usage is TRBV6-2 or TRBV6-3 and J usage is TRBJ2-7; D is possibly TRBD2 (6 bases). Sequenced here: CD8+ T cells sorted from PBMCs, sampled 10 days after the yellow fever booster vaccination. The CDR3 region is CASTAPGGKFGEQYF. The CDR3 region has the DNA TGTGCCAGCACCGCGCCCGGGGGTAAATTTGGCGAGCAGTACTTC.